This T cell receptor beta chain is from a study of regulatory T cells in long-lasting Graves disease. Arm-PCR of CDR3 regions and iRepertoire HTBI primers were the basis on which TCR beta libraries were built. TCRdb ran MiXCR on the multiplex PCR reads and lists one entry per CDR3 protein. The sample has 540,000 or so distinct CDR3 sequences; roughly 13% are singletons. Time point of the sample: newly diagnosed GD, antithyroid drugs for less than 3 months. Extracted RNA from PBMCs served as the source of the TCR library. Around 10 milliliters of peripheral blood were drawn into EDTA tubes. The CDR3 totals 14 residues. Trimming took off 2 bases at V and 5 bases at J, with 12 bases between the two ends. Germline CDR1 and CDR2: MDHEN and SYDVKM. These data also featured in a second study, about T cells in Graves' hyperthyroidism and ophthalmopathy.

This chain links TRBV28 with TRBJ1-2; tentatively, D is TRBD1 (6 bases). Sequencing used peripheral blood mononuclear cells (PBMCs), obtained at new diagnosis, from a patient treated with antithyroid drugs. This TCR came from a man aged 25 to 40 with Graves disease. CDR3 nucleotides: TGTGCCAGCAGTTTAGTGGACAGCGGGTATGGCTACACCTTC. It is translated as CASSLVDSGYGYTF.